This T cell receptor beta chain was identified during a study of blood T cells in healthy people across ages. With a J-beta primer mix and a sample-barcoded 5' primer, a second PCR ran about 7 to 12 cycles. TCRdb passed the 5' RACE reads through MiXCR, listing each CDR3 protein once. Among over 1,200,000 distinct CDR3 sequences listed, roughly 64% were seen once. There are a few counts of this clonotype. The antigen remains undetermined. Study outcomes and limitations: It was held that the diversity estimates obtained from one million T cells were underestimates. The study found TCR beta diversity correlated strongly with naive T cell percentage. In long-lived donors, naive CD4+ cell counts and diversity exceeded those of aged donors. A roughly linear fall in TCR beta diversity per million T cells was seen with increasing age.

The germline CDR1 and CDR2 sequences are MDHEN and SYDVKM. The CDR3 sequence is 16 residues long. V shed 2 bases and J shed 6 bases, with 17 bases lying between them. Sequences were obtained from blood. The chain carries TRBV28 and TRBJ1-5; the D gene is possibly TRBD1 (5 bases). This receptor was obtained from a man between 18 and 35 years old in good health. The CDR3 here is CASSLGGVGTGQPQHF. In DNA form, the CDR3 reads TGTGCCAGCAGTTTAGGGGGAGTAGGTACGGGTCAGCCCCAGCATTTT.